One sample yielded the 32 T cell receptor beta chains listed below, sequenced in a study of cytomegalovirus exposure and HLA in healthy donors. PCR used 60 Vbeta primers and 13 Jbeta primers. Profiled with immunoSEQ multiplex PCR; TCRdb holds only in-frame clones, not every one. Among about 110,000 clones listed, over 60% were seen once. Source material: PBMCs. Receptors originate from a man aged 30 to 45 in good health and CMV-seropositive.

This clone has just a few counts. The CDR3 region has the DNA TGTGCCAGCAGTGGGGACAGCGGCAATGAAAAACTGTTTTTT. Encoded protein: CASSGDSGNEKLFF. This sequence joins TRBV28 and TRBJ1-4; 7 bases match TRBD1. V was pared by 5 bases and J by 5 bases, with 5 bases of the junction left unmatched. The CDR3 sequence is 14 residues long. Germline-derived CDR1 and CDR2 are MDHEN and SYDVKM.

This clone was picked up one time. This chain uses TRBV5-1 with TRBJ1-1; 7 bases align to TRBD1. The CDR3 spans 14 residues. Germline CDR1 is SGHRS and CDR2 is YFSETQ. The trim removed 3 bases at V and 4 bases at J, leaving 6 bases unmatched. The CDR3 DNA follows: TGCGCCAGCAGCTGGAGGGGGCTCAGCACTGAAGCTTTCTTT. It encodes CASSWRGLSTEAFF.

The table lists this clone with a few counts. The chain joins TRBV27 to TRBJ2-3, with D possibly being TRBD1 (5 bases). In germline, CDR1 is MNHEY, CDR2 SMNVEV (reference sequence). Trimming stripped 5 bases from V and 4 bases from J, with 16 bases between. This CDR3 has 15 residues. The CDR3 region has the DNA TGTGCCAGCAGTCCTATAGGGGTCCGCGCAGATACGCAGTATTTT. Protein: CASSPIGVRADTQYF.

This chain joins TRBV2 and TRBJ1-6; D call uncertain. Trimming left V 8 bases short and J 0 bases short, with 14 bases between. Germline CDR1 is SNHLY and CDR2 is FYNNEI. The CDR3 totals 16 residues. The CDR3 region has the DNA TGTGCCAGCGTACTTTTGGGGAGCTCCTATAATTCACCCCTCCACTTT. Translation: CASVLLGSSYNSPLHF.

Turning to this clone: The same CDR3 can be traced to other DNA sequences in this sample. The genes are TRBV5-1 and TRBJ2-5, with a possible D match to TRBD2 (6 bases). The CDR3 is 13 residues long. The V gene's germline CDR1 is SGHRS and CDR2 YFSETQ. V lost 5 bases and J lost 2, with 10 bases in between. The CDR3 region is CASSRGIQETQYF. CDR3 in DNA: TGCGCCAGCAGTCGGGGGATACAAGAGACCCAGTACTTC.

The chain joins TRBV7-6 to TRBJ2-2; a weak D match, TRBD1 (7 bases). Germline lookup yields CDR1 SGHVS and CDR2 FNYEAQ. CDR3 length: 16 amino acids. V gave up 5 bases and J gave up 4 bases, with 17 bases separating them. The CDR3 sequence is CASSPGRGDSTGELFF. The DNA for the CDR3 is TGTGCCAGCAGCCCCGGCAGGGGGGATTCCACCGGGGAGCTGTTTTTT.

This clone was picked up one time. The rearrangement links TRBV29-1 to TRBJ1-3; 9 bases are shared with TRBD1. The CDR3 runs to 14 residues. V dropped 5 bases and J dropped 4; count of bases not matched to a gene: 6. Germline CDR1 and CDR2: SQVTM and ANQGSEA. CDR3 protein: CSVFLTGGGNTIYF. The CDR3 DNA reads as TGCAGCGTTTTCCTGACAGGGGGAGGAAACACCATATATTTT. Drawing the rest from reference TRBV29-1 and TRBJ1-3, the complete variable domain is SAVISQKPSRDICQRGTSLTIQCQVDSQVTMMFWYRQQPGQSLTLIATANQGSEATYESGFVIDKFPISRPNLTFSTLTVSNMSPEDSSIYLCSVFLTGGGNTIYFGEGSWLTVV.

The CDR3 loop reads CATSRDLGRGREQYF. CDR3 sequence (DNA): TGTGCCACCAGCAGAGATCTAGGCAGGGGAAGGGAGCAGTACTTC. The chain couples TRBV15 to TRBJ2-7; the D gene is possibly TRBD1 (6 bases). V was pared by 0 bases and J by 7 bases, with 16 bases between. Per the germline V gene, CDR1 is LNHNV and CDR2 is YYDKDF (reference sequence). The CDR3 is made up of 15 amino acids.

This clone was recorded a few times. The rearrangement joins TRBV5-1 to TRBJ2-7; TRBD1 matches at 8 bases. Losses at the gene ends were 5 bases for V and 5 bases for J; bases not matched to a gene: 3. CDR3 length: 12 amino acids. Germline loops: CDR1 SGHRS, CDR2 YFSETQ. CDR3 nucleotides: TGCGCCAGCAGGCTGACAGGGGACGAGCAGTACTTC. Its protein product is CASRLTGDEQYF.

The V and J genes are TRBV30 and TRBJ1-2; TRBD1 matches at 7 bases. The V segment lost 8 bases and the J segment 0 bases; nucleotides outside the gene matches: 9. Germline V gene lookup returns CDR1 GTSNPN and CDR2 SVGIG (reference sequence). The CDR3 has 14 residues. CDR3 bases: TGTGCCGGAACGTGGGACAGTGCTAACTATGGCTACACCTTC. This sequence encodes CAGTWDSANYGYTF.

The genes are TRBV30 and TRBJ2-7; tentative D call: TRBD2 (5 bases). This CDR3 is built from 13 residues. V gave up 0 bases and J gave up 2 bases, with 8 bases separating them. From germline, CDR1 is GTSNPN and CDR2 SVGIG (reference sequence). CDR3 nucleotides: TGTGCCTGGAGTGTATACGGGACCTACGAGCAGTACTTC. It encodes CAWSVYGTYEQYF.

This sequence joins TRBV7-7 and TRBJ2-1; 15 bases align to TRBD2. CDR3 length: 16 amino acids. Trimming took 5 bases from V and 7 from J; bases not matched to a gene: 6. Germline V gene lookup returns CDR1 SSHAT and CDR2 FNYEAQ (reference sequence). DNA of the CDR3: TGTGCCAGCAGCCCGACGGGACTAGCGGGAGGAAATGAGCAGTTCTTC. This gives the protein CASSPTGLAGGNEQFF.

The CDR3 is CASSPGGLTKNTIYF. In DNA form, the CDR3 reads TGCGCCAGCAGCCCGGGAGGCCTTACGAAAAACACCATATATTTT. V gene TRBV5-1 combines with J gene TRBJ1-3; unclear D gene. The CDR3 extends over 15 amino acids. Deletions cut 4 bases from V and 6 bases from J, with 17 bases between. From germline, CDR1 is SGHRS and CDR2 YFSETQ.

The gene calls are TRBV28 and TRBJ2-5, with D perhaps TRBD1 (5 bases). The J call may be incorrect, as the DNA end agrees better with TRBJ2-7. The CDR3 contains 13 residues. Germline values: CDR1 MDHEN, CDR2 SYDVKM. The CDR3 spells CASSLSQVGEQYF. In DNA, the CDR3 is TGTGCCAGCAGTTTATCACAGGTTGGCGAGCAGTACTTC.

This chain connects TRBV20-1 to TRBJ1-1; D uncertain. The V end was cut by 7 bases, the J end by 1 base, with 7 bases between. The CDR3 spans 11 residues. The germline gives CDR1 DFQATT, CDR2 SNEGSKA (reference sequence). CDR3: CSVRWNTEAFF. The CDR3 DNA reads as TGCAGTGTTCGGTGGAACACTGAAGCTTTCTTT.

The V and J genes are TRBV11-2 and TRBJ1-6; D uncertain. The ends were cut back, 4 bases at V and 7 bases at J, with 14 bases in the middle. CDR1 is SGHAT, CDR2 FQNNGV, per germline. This CDR3 comprises 15 residues. The CDR3 DNA reads as TGTGCCAGCAGCTCCGATAGCGTTGGGAATTCACCCCTCCACTTT. Translating gives CASSSDSVGNSPLHF.

The gene calls are TRBV5-4 and TRBJ2-3; 7 positions match TRBD1. Looked up from germline, CDR1 is SGHNT and CDR2 is YYREEE (reference sequence). This CDR3 has 12 amino acids. Trimming cost V 4 bases and J 7 bases; bases outside gene matches: 3. The chain's CDR3 is CASSLDRNTQYF. CDR3 coding DNA: TGTGCCAGCAGCCTGGACAGGAATACGCAGTATTTT.

This rearrangement joins TRBV5-4 to TRBJ2-1; 11 bases agree with TRBD2. Germline trimming cut 0 bases from V and 6 bases from J; bases unmatched to any gene: 2. This CDR3 has 15 residues. Per the germline V gene, CDR1 is SGHNT and CDR2 is YYREEE (reference sequence). CDR3 amino acids: CASSLDSGGANEQFF. CDR3 sequence (DNA): TGTGCCAGCAGCTTGGATAGCGGGGGGGCCAATGAGCAGTTCTTC.

This clone was seen a few times. The chain combines TRBV7-3 with TRBJ2-1, with TRBD2 matching 11 bases. CDR1 SGHTA and CDR2 FQGTGA come from the germline V gene. V lost 4 bases, J lost 3 bases, and 2 bases stayed unmatched. The CDR3 is 15 residues long. CDR3 loop: CASSSLAGGYNEQFF. CDR3 DNA sequence: TGTGCCAGCAGCTCCCTAGCGGGGGGCTACAATGAGCAGTTCTTC.

The chain uses TRBV2 and TRBJ2-1, with 9 nucleotides matching TRBD1. There are 13 residues in the CDR3. The J segment lost 7 bases and the V segment lost 7 bases, leaving 5 bases of the junction unmatched. In germline, CDR1 is SNHLY, CDR2 FYNNEI. The CDR3 loop is CASTEGTGNEQFF. The DNA for the CDR3 is TGTGCCAGCACCGAAGGGACAGGGAATGAGCAGTTCTTC.

V gene TRBV11-2 combines with J gene TRBJ2-7; 7 nucleotides line up with TRBD1. Losses at the gene ends were 3 bases for V and 0 bases for J; bases not matched to a gene: 2. Germline loops: CDR1 SGHAT, CDR2 FQNNGV. CDR3 length equals 14 residues. CDR3 in amino acids: CASSFQGDSYEQYF. CDR3 DNA: TGTGCCAGCAGCTTCCAGGGGGACTCCTACGAGCAGTACTTC.

The chain links TRBV27 to TRBJ1-1; a weak D match, TRBD1 (5 bases). The CDR3 runs 11 residues. Germline V gene sequence: CDR1 MNHEY, CDR2 SMNVEV (reference sequence). With 8 bases removed from V and 11 bases from J, the gap between germline ends came to 15 bases. DNA of the CDR3: TGTGCCAGCTACCGGGGGGGTGTTGCTTTCTTT. This encodes CASYRGGVAFF.

In its sample, this clone was seen a few times. The gene calls are TRBV4-1 and TRBJ2-7; D possibly corresponds to TRBD2 (5 bases). Germline V gene sequence: CDR1 MGHRA, CDR2 YSYEKL. The CDR3 extends over 15 amino acids. Trimming removed 4 bases at V and 3 bases at J, with 16 bases between. In nucleotides, the CDR3 is TGCGCCAGCAGCCCCCGAGCGGCCACCTACTACGAGCAGTACTTC. This encodes CASSPRAATYYEQYF.

This sequence joins TRBV5-1 and TRBJ2-3, with 11 bases matching TRBD2. The CDR3 covers 17 residues. Germline lookup yields CDR1 SGHRS and CDR2 YFSETQ. V shed 0 bases and J 6 bases; nucleotides not matched to a gene: 9. The CDR3 DNA reads as TGCGCCAGCAGCTTGGCCCTAGCGGGGGGCCGCAGGGATACGCAGTATTTT. It translates to CASSLALAGGRRDTQYF. Based on the CDR3 plus reference TRBV5-1 and TRBJ2-3, the full variable domain is KAGVTQTPRYLIKTRGQQVTLSCSPISGHRSVSWYQQTPGQGLQFLFEYFSETQRNKGNFPGRFSGRQFSNSRSEMNVSTLELGDSALYLCASSLALAGGRRDTQYFGPGTRLTVL.

CDR3 nucleotides: TGTGCCAGCACCACTCCCGGGACATATGAAAAACTGTTTTTT. Its translation: CASTTPGTYEKLFF. The V and J genes are TRBV6-5 and TRBJ1-4; D possibly corresponds to TRBD1 (6 bases). V was cut by 7 bases and J by 6 bases, with 15 bases left in between. Germline-derived CDR1 and CDR2 are MNHEY and SVGAGI. The CDR3 length is 14 residues.

CDR3 in amino acids: CASSLAVAGALTPETQYF. The CDR3 nucleotides are TGTGCCAGCAGCTTGGCCGTAGCGGGGGCGCTGACCCCAGAGACCCAGTACTTC. V is TRBV5-6 and J is TRBJ2-5, with TRBD2 matching 9 bases. CDR1 and CDR2 (germline): SGHDT, YYEEEE. The junction had 13 bases not matched to a gene; V was cut back by 0 bases and J by 4 bases. This CDR3 comprises 18 residues.

The chain carries TRBV6-1 and TRBJ2-5; tentatively, D is TRBD1 (5 bases). The CDR3 spans 14 residues. Germline loops: CDR1 MNHNS, CDR2 SASEGT. V was shortened by 4 bases and J by 5 bases, with 14 bases between the two germline ends. In DNA, the CDR3 is TGTGCCAGCAGTGCTTGGTCAGGGATCGAGACCCAGTACTTC. Its protein is CASSAWSGIETQYF.

This clone was observed a few times. The V call is TRBV28, the J call TRBJ2-7, with D possibly matching TRBD1 (6 bases). The CDR3 runs to 15 residues. Per the germline V gene, CDR1 is MDHEN and CDR2 is SYDVKM. Trimming cost V 8 bases and J 3 bases, with 20 bases left between them. The CDR3 loop is CASGTVGGTLYEQYF. Here the CDR3 DNA reads TGTGCCAGCGGTACCGTAGGGGGAACCCTCTACGAGCAGTACTTC.

The gene calls are TRBV4-3 and TRBJ1-5, with D perhaps TRBD1 (6 bases). This CDR3 spans 19 amino acids. The V end was cut by 0 bases, the J end by 0 bases, with 18 bases between. Per germline, CDR1 LGHNA and CDR2 YSLEER. CDR3 sequence: CASSQDRVAGTNSNQPQHF. The CDR3 nucleotides read TGCGCCAGCAGCCAAGATAGGGTCGCCGGGACAAATAGCAATCAGCCCCAGCATTTT.

This rearrangement joins TRBV27 to TRBJ2-1, with TRBD2 matching 10 bases. The CDR3 loop spans 15 amino acids. V was clipped by 2 bases and J by 10 bases; unmatched bases: 8. CDR1 is MNHEY, CDR2 SMNVEV, per germline (reference sequence). The CDR3 is CASSLTVAGGLEQFF. CDR3 DNA: TGTGCCAGCAGTTTAACTGTAGCGGGGGGCCTCGAGCAGTTCTTC.

This chain uses TRBV5-1 with TRBJ2-5; 16 nucleotides align to TRBD2. J lost 5 bases, V lost 4 bases, and 8 bases had no gene match. The CDR3 spans 17 residues. CDR1 and CDR2 (germline): SGHRS, YFSETQ. CDR3 sequence reads: CASSPGTSGGAGETQYF. The CDR3 DNA is TGCGCCAGCAGCCCCGGGACTAGCGGGGGGGCCGGCGAGACCCAGTACTTC.

The V call is TRBV9, the J call TRBJ2-5, with 10 bases fitting TRBD2. V gave up 4 bases and J gave up 0 bases; unmatched junction bases: 6. The germline V gene encodes CDR1 SGDLS and CDR2 YYNGEE. This CDR3 is built from 16 residues. CDR3 loop: CASSPHSGGYQETQYF. CDR3 in DNA: TGTGCCAGCAGCCCCCATAGCGGGGGGTACCAAGAGACCCAGTACTTC.